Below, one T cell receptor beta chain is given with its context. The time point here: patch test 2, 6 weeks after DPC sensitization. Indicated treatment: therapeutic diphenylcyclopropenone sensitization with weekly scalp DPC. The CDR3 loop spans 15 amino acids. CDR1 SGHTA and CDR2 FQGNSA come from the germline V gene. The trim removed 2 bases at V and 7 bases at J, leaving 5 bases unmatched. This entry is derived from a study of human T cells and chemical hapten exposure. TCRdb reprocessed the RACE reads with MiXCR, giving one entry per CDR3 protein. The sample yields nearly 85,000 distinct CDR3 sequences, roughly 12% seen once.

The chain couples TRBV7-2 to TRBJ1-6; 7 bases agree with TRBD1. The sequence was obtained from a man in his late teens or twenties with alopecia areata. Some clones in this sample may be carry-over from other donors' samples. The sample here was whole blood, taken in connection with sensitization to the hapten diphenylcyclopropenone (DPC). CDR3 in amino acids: CASSLYGTENSPLHF. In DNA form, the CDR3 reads TGTGCCAGCAGCTTATATGGGACAGAAAATTCACCCCTCCACTTT.